This TCR beta chain comes out of a study of radiation and T cells in renal cell carcinoma. Across the whole study: Nephrectomy followed 15 Gy stereotactic body radiation by 4 weeks.

Time point given: blood 2 weeks post-SBRT. Regarding treatment: 15 Gy SBRT to primary tumor, nephrectomy 4 weeks later. Radiation-treated patients gave blood at baseline, week 2 and week 4. The protocol was immunoSEQ multiplex PCR, while the TCRdb copy is restricted to in-frame clones and leaves out a portion. The sample yields about 120,000 clones, 81% seen once. V was pared by 3 bases and J by 1 base, with 6 bases of the junction left unmatched. This CDR3 has 15 amino acids. The germline V gene has CDR1 SGHNT and CDR2 YYREEE (reference sequence). With respect to this clone: The antigen is undetermined.

Points from the study as a whole: Top tumor clonotypes rose in blood 2 weeks post-radiation, then contracted. Pretreatment tumor biopsies were lacking, so baseline clonotypes are unknown.

This specimen consisted of blood, obtained from a patient whose treatment included radiotherapy and nephrectomy. The chain recombines TRBV5-4 with TRBJ2-5; TRBD2 aligns across 7 bases. This clonotype was obtained from a man between 50 and 59 years old with renal cell carcinoma. The CDR3 region has the DNA TGTGCCAGCAGCTCCCCGGCTAGCGGCCAAGAGACCCAGTACTTC. It translates to CASSSPASGQETQYF.